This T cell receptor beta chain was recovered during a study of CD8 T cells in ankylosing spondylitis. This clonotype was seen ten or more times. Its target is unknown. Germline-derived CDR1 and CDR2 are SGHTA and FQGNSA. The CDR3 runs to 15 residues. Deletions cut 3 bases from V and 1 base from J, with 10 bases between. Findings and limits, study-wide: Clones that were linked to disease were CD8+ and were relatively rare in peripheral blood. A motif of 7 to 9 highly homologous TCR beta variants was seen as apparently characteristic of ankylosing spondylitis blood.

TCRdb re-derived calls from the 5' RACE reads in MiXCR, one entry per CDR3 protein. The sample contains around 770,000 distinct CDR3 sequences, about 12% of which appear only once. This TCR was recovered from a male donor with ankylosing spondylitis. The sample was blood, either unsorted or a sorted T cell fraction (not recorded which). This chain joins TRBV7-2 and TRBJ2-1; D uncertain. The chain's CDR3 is CASSLVGVSYNEQFF. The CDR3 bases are TGTGCCAGCAGCTTGGTTGGGGTTTCCTACAATGAGCAGTTCTTC.